This entry lists 2 T cell receptor beta chains sequenced from one sample in a study of T-cell reconstitution after alpha-beta-depleted transplantation in children. Unique molecular identifiers were used to barcode this TCRbeta library. MiXCR, run by TCRdb on the PCR reads, gives a single entry per CDR3 protein. The sample shows 80,000 or so distinct CDR3 sequences, around an eighth of them seen only once. Source: PBMCs, mostly from graft donor cells, taken 180 days after TCRalphabeta/CD19-depleted stem cell transplant. These receptors were taken from a male patient aged 2 to 9 who had a stem cell transplant for acute lymphoblastic leukemia, so the T cells may come from the graft donor.

This clonotype has at least ten counts. The chain recombines TRBV20-1 with TRBJ2-3; D possibly corresponds to TRBD2 (7 bases). The CDR3 is 16 amino acids. Trimming took off 6 bases at V and 1 base at J, with 20 bases between the two ends. Germline CDR1 reads DFQATT; CDR2 reads SNEGSKA (reference sequence). CDR3 loop: CSATTSDYRGTDTQYF. For the CDR3, the DNA is TGCAGTGCAACTACTAGCGACTACAGGGGCACAGATACGCAGTATTTT.

This clonotype has only a few counts. The J gene is TRBJ2-7, the V gene TRBV9, with D maybe TRBD2 (5 bases). Germline assignment: CDR1 SGDLS and CDR2 YYNGEE. V dropped 2 bases and J dropped 4 bases, with 13 bases sitting between them. This CDR3 has 14 residues. The CDR3 DNA is TGTGCCAGCAGCGTGAGGAGCGGCCTATACGAGCAGTACTTC. It encodes CASSVRSGLYEQYF.